These 2 T cell receptor beta chains came from one sample sequenced in a study of cytomegalovirus exposure and HLA in healthy donors. Sequenced by immunoSEQ multiplex PCR; TCRdb stores in-frame clones only, minus some. The table records 65,000 to 95,000 clones, 93% of them present only once. The source material was PBMCs. These receptors all stem from a young woman in good health and CMV-seronegative.

CDR3 in DNA: TGTGCCTGGACCGAGTTTCGTGTAGATGCTTTCTTT. Its protein is CAWTEFRVDAFF. V is TRBV30 and J is TRBJ1-1; no firm D call. V dropped 4 bases and J dropped 11 bases, with 17 bases sitting between them. CDR1 and CDR2 (germline): GTSNPN, SVGIG (reference sequence). The length of the CDR3 is 12 residues.

The chain carries TRBV19 and TRBJ1-5; tentative D call: TRBD1 (5 bases). The CDR3 extends over 15 amino acids. Germline V gene data show CDR1 as LNHDA and CDR2 as SQIVND (reference sequence). The CDR3 DNA reads as TGTGCAACGCGGGGCGTAGGTGTTAGCAATCAGCCCCAGCATTTT. Translation: CATRGVGVSNQPQHF.